Listed below are T cell receptor beta chains from one sample, sequenced in a study of somatic mutations in cytotoxic T cells in rheumatoid arthritis. Sequencing used immunoSEQ multiplex PCR; TCRdb keeps in-frame clones, though not all of them. The sample lists approximately 15,000 clones, 82% occurring once. Sequenced sample: CD8+ T cells sorted from blood. These receptors all come from an adult with rheumatoid arthritis. Each CDR3 is given with its conserved first and last residue. The D gene is left open where the match is weak.

D	V	J	CDR3	DNA
TRBD1	TRBV15	TRBJ1-2	CATSRDWRQGAKDYGYTF	TGTGCCACCAGCAGAGACTGGAGACAGGGGGCTAAGGACTATGGCTACACCTTC
NA	TRBV4-1	TRBJ1-4	CASSLTQGSLNEKLFF	TGCGCCAGCAGCCTAACCCAGGGGAGTCTTAATGAAAAACTGTTTTTT
TRBD2	TRBV13	TRBJ2-7	CASSSSFSGSGGLHEQYF	TGTGCCAGCAGCTCCTCTTTCTCTGGGAGCGGGGGTTTGCACGAGCAGTACTTC
NA	TRBV6-1	TRBJ2-7	CASSDYNEQYF	TGTGCCAGCAGTGACTACAACGAGCAGTACTTC
TRBD2	TRBV5-4	TRBJ2-1	CASSYRGGAILPFF	TGTGCCAGCAGCTACCGCGGGGGGGCTATCCTTCCGTTCTTC
NA	TRBV29-1	TRBJ1-1	CSFWRGTEAFF	TGCAGTTTTTGGCGGGGCACTGAAGCTTTCTTT
NA	TRBV13	TRBJ2-5	CASSLVRDQETQYF	TGTGCCAGCAGCTTAGTCAGGGACCAAGAGACCCAGTACTTC
NA	TRBV14	TRBJ2-7	CASSQTYEQYF	TGTGCCAGCAGCCAGACCTACGAGCAGTACTTC
TRBD2	TRBV27	TRBJ2-1	CASSDLAAYNEQFF	TGTGCCAGCAGTGATCTAGCGGCCTACAATGAGCAGTTCTTC
NA	TRBV7-8	TRBJ2-7	CASSPKTAPVYEQYF	TGTGCCAGCAGCCCCAAGACAGCCCCAGTGTACGAGCAGTACTTC